This is a list of T cell receptor beta chains from one sample in a study of early T cells in non-severe SARS-CoV-2 infection. MiXCR, applied by TCRdb to the 5' RACE reads, yields one record per CDR3 protein. The sample has roughly 28,000 distinct CDR3 sequences, around 5.2% seen once; the top ten hold 2.6%. The sequenced sample was whole blood. All receptors come from an adult who was a healthcare worker with PCR-confirmed SARS-CoV-2 infection or an uninfected control (not recorded which). Both conserved end residues are part of each CDR3. Fields, in order: D gene, J gene, V gene, clone size, CDR3 DNA, CDR3 protein. D genes are given only for firm matches. Size values are once, few and many counts, or a class for expanded clones, and some rows have none.

d_call: .
j_call: TRBJ2-5
v_call: TRBV11-2
clone_size: few
cdr3_nt: TGTGCCAGCAGCGGAGACAGACGAGAGACCCAGTACTTC
cdr3_aa: CASSGDRRETQYF

d_call: TRBD1
j_call: TRBJ2-1
v_call: TRBV20-1
clone_size: many
cdr3_nt: TGCAGTGCCTTGGCCGGGACAGGGGGCAATGAGCAGTTCTTC
cdr3_aa: CSALAGTGGNEQFF

d_call: .
j_call: TRBJ2-1
v_call: TRBV7-6
clone_size: few
cdr3_nt: TGTGCCAGCAGCTTAGACGGGAGTTGGAACAATGAGCAGTTCTTC
cdr3_aa: CASSLDGSWNNEQFF

d_call: .
j_call: TRBJ1-4
v_call: TRBV7-9
clone_size: .
cdr3_nt: TGTGCCAGCAGCTTAAGTGAGACCGCGGCAGAAAAACTGTTTTTT
cdr3_aa: CASSLSETAAEKLFF

d_call: TRBD2
j_call: TRBJ2-5
v_call: TRBV5-1
clone_size: many
cdr3_nt: TGCGCCAGCAGCTCCAATATGGGACTAGGTGAAGAGACCCAGTACTTC
cdr3_aa: CASSSNMGLGEETQYF

d_call: .
j_call: TRBJ2-3
v_call: TRBV10-1
clone_size: many
cdr3_nt: TGCGCCAGCAGTCGGCGGGGCACAGATACGCAGTATTTT
cdr3_aa: CASSRRGTDTQYF

d_call: .
j_call: TRBJ2-2
v_call: TRBV9
clone_size: many
cdr3_nt: TGTGCCAGCAGGGATCGGGGAAGCACCGGGGAGCTGTTTTTT
cdr3_aa: CASRDRGSTGELFF

d_call: .
j_call: TRBJ2-7
v_call: TRBV12-2
clone_size: many
cdr3_nt: TGTGCAAGTCGCTCAGAGATGACAGGGGATCGGAACGAGCAGTACTTC
cdr3_aa: CASRSEMTGDRNEQYF

d_call: .
j_call: TRBJ1-6
v_call: TRBV7-9
clone_size: many
cdr3_nt: TGTGCCAGCAGCTCGCGACTAGCCCTCCACTTT
cdr3_aa: CASSSRLALHF

d_call: TRBD2
j_call: TRBJ2-7
v_call: TRBV27
clone_size: many
cdr3_nt: TGTGCCAGCAGTTACTTCCTAACTAGCGGGGGGTTACGGGATGAGCAGTACTTC
cdr3_aa: CASSYFLTSGGLRDEQYF

d_call: .
j_call: TRBJ2-7
v_call: TRBV6-1
clone_size: many
cdr3_nt: TGTGCCAGCAGTGTTGACTTCAGCTCCTACGAGCAGTACTTC
cdr3_aa: CASSVDFSSYEQYF

d_call: .
j_call: TRBJ2-1
v_call: TRBV18
clone_size: many
cdr3_nt: TGTGCCAGCTCTTCCCGCGGCAATGAGCAGTTCTTC
cdr3_aa: CASSSRGNEQFF

d_call: .
j_call: TRBJ2-3
v_call: TRBV5-1
clone_size: many
cdr3_nt: TGCGCCAGCAGCTTGTTAAGGGGGGACGGCACAGATACGCAGTATTTT
cdr3_aa: CASSLLRGDGTDTQYF

d_call: .
j_call: TRBJ1-2
v_call: TRBV18
clone_size: many
cdr3_nt: TGTGCCAGCTCACCAGGACGGGCAGAGGGCTACACCTTC
cdr3_aa: CASSPGRAEGYTF

d_call: .
j_call: TRBJ2-2
v_call: TRBV11-3
clone_size: many
cdr3_nt: TGTGCCAGCAGCTTAGGGCGGAGACACGTAGCCGGGGAGCTGTTTTTT
cdr3_aa: CASSLGRRHVAGELFF

d_call: .
j_call: TRBJ1-5
v_call: TRBV20-1
clone_size: many
cdr3_nt: TGCAGTGCTAGACCCCCGCGGGGGAATCAGCCCCAGCATTTT
cdr3_aa: CSARPPRGNQPQHF

d_call: .
j_call: TRBJ2-1
v_call: TRBV19
clone_size: many
cdr3_nt: TGTGCCAGTAGTATGATACCCGGGCTGGGCCTGAACGAGCAGTTCTTC
cdr3_aa: CASSMIPGLGLNEQFF

d_call: TRBD1
j_call: TRBJ2-5
v_call: TRBV7-8
clone_size: many
cdr3_nt: TGTGCCAGCAGCTTGAGGGACAGGGGAGGAGAGACCCAGTACTTC
cdr3_aa: CASSLRDRGGETQYF

d_call: .
j_call: TRBJ2-2
v_call: TRBV27
clone_size: many
cdr3_nt: TGTGCCAGCAGTCCACCGTACGGCACCGGGGAGCTGTTTTTT
cdr3_aa: CASSPPYGTGELFF

d_call: TRBD2
j_call: TRBJ2-3
v_call: TRBV7-2
clone_size: many
cdr3_nt: TGTGCCAGCAGCATTAGCGGGGTAAACACAGATACGCAGTATTTT
cdr3_aa: CASSISGVNTDTQYF

d_call: .
j_call: TRBJ1-3
v_call: TRBV11-2
clone_size: many
cdr3_nt: TGTGCCAGCAGCTTTGAGGGAAACACCATATATTTT
cdr3_aa: CASSFEGNTIYF

d_call: .
j_call: TRBJ2-7
v_call: TRBV29-1
clone_size: many
cdr3_nt: TGCAGCGTTGAAGTCAGGCGGCAATTCACAGGGTACTTC
cdr3_aa: CSVEVRRQFTGYF

d_call: TRBD1
j_call: TRBJ1-6
v_call: TRBV10-3
clone_size: medium-sized
cdr3_nt: TGTGCCATCGGTCAGGGGGTGGTAAATTCACCCCTCCACTTT
cdr3_aa: CAIGQGVVNSPLHF

d_call: TRBD1
j_call: TRBJ2-1
v_call: TRBV6-2/TRBV6-3
clone_size: .
cdr3_nt: TGTGCCAGCAGTTGGAGACAGGGTTATAGCAATGAGCAGTTCTTC
cdr3_aa: CASSWRQGYSNEQFF

d_call: TRBD1
j_call: TRBJ1-3
v_call: TRBV6-8
clone_size: medium-sized
cdr3_nt: TGTGCCCCGCGTGGACAGGACTCTGGAAACACCATATATTTT
cdr3_aa: CAPRGQDSGNTIYF

d_call: TRBD1
j_call: TRBJ2-6
v_call: TRBV6-1
clone_size: many
cdr3_nt: TGTGCCAGCAGGAGGACAGGGATGGTCGCTGGGGCCAACGTCCTGACTTTC
cdr3_aa: CASRRTGMVAGANVLTF

d_call: TRBD1
j_call: TRBJ1-5
v_call: TRBV12-3/TRBV12-4
clone_size: many
cdr3_nt: TGTGCCAGCAGCTCGATAGTGGGACAGGGGGCGAGAATTAGCAATCAGCCCCAGCATTTT
cdr3_aa: CASSSIVGQGARISNQPQHF

d_call: .
j_call: TRBJ1-1
v_call: TRBV7-2
clone_size: few
cdr3_nt: TGTGCCAGCAGCTTGAGTAAGACTGAAGCTTTCTTT
cdr3_aa: CASSLSKTEAFF

d_call: .
j_call: TRBJ2-7
v_call: TRBV6-1
clone_size: .
cdr3_nt: TGTGCCAGCAACCAAATTCTCACTAGGGTGCCCTACGAGCAGTACTTC
cdr3_aa: CASNQILTRVPYEQYF

d_call: .
j_call: TRBJ2-1
v_call: TRBV7-6
clone_size: .
cdr3_nt: TGTGCCAGCAGCCAACCCTTGGATGAGCAGTTCTTC
cdr3_aa: CASSQPLDEQFF

d_call: .
j_call: TRBJ1-6
v_call: TRBV5-4
clone_size: few
cdr3_nt: TGTGCCAGCAGCCGTCTCGGGGGAGGTTCACCCCTCCACTTT
cdr3_aa: CASSRLGGGSPLHF

d_call: .
j_call: TRBJ2-7
v_call: TRBV10-2
clone_size: medium-sized
cdr3_nt: TGCGCCAGCAGTGGACAGGCCCAGAACGAGCAGTACTTC
cdr3_aa: CASSGQAQNEQYF

d_call: .
j_call: TRBJ2-5
v_call: TRBV5-4
clone_size: many
cdr3_nt: TGTGCCAGCAGCGGTACCGGGACCTTAGTGGGGACCCAGTACTTC
cdr3_aa: CASSGTGTLVGTQYF

d_call: TRBD2
j_call: TRBJ2-3
v_call: TRBV7-6
clone_size: few
cdr3_nt: TGTGCCAGCAGCTTAGGCGGGAGTAATGCAGATACGCAGTATTTT
cdr3_aa: CASSLGGSNADTQYF